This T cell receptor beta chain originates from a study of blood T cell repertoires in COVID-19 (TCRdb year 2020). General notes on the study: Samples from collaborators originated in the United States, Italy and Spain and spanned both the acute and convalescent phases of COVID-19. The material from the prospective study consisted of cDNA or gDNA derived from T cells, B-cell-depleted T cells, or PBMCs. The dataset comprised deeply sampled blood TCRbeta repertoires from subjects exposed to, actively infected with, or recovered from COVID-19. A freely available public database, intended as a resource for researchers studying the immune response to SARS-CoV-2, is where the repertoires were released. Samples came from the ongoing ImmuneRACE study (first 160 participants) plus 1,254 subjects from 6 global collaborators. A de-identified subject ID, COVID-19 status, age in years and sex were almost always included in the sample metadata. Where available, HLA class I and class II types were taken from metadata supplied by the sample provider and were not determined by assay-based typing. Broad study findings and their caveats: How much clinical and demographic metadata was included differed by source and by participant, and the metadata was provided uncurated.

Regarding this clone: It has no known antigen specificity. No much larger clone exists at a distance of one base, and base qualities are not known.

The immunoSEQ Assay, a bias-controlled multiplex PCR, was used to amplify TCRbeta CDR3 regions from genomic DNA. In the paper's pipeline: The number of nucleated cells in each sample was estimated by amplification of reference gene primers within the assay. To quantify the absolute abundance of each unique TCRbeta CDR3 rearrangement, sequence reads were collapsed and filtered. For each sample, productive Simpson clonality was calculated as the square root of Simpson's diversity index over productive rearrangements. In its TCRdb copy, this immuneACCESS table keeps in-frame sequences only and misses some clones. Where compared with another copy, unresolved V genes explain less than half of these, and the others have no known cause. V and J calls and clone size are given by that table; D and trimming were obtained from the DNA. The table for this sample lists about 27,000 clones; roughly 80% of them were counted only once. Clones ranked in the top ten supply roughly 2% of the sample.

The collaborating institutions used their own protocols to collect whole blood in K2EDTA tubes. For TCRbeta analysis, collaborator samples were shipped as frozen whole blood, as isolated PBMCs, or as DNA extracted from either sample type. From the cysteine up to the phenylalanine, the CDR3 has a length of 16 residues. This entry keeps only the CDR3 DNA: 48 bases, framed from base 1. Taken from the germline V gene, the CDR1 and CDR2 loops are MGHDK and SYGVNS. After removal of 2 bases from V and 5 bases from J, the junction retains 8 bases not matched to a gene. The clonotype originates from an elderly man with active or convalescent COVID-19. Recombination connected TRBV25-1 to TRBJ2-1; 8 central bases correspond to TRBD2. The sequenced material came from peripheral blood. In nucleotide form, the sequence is TGTGCCAGCAGTGAACACGGCGGGAGGTCCGACAATGAGCAGTTCTTC. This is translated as CASSEHGGRSDNEQFF.